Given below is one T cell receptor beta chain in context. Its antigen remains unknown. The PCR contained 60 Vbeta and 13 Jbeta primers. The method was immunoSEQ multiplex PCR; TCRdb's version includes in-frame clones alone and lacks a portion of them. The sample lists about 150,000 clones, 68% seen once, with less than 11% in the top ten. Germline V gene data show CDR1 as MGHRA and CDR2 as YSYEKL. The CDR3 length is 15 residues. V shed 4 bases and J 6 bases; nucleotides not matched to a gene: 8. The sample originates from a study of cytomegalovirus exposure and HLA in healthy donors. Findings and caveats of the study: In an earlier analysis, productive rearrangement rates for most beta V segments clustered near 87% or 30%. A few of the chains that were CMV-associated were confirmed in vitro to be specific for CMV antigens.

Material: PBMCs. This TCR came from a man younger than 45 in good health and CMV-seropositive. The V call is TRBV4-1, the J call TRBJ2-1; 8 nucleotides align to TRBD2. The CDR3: CASSPGGLAANEQFF. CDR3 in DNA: TGCGCCAGCAGCCCCGGAGGACTAGCTGCCAATGAGCAGTTCTTC.